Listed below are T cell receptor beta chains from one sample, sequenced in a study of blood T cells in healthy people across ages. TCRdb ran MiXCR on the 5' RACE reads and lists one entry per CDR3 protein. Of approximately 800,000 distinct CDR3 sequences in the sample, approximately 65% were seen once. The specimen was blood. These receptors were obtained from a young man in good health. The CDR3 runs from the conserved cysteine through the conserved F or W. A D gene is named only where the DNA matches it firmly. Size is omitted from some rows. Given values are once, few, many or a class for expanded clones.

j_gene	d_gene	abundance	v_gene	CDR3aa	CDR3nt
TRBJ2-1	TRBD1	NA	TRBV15	CATSRGTGTGVNEQFF	TGTGCCACCAGCAGAGGAACCGGGACAGGGGTCAATGAGCAGTTCTTC
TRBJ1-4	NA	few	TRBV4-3	CASSQDQHRANEKLFF	TGCGCCAGCAGCCAAGATCAGCACAGGGCAAATGAAAAACTGTTTTTT
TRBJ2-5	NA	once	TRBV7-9	CASSPKDSVQETQYF	TGTGCCAGCAGCCCGAAAGACAGCGTTCAAGAGACCCAGTACTTC
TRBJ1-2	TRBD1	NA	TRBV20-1	CSAILTGWDGYTF	TGCAGTGCTATCCTGACAGGGTGGGATGGCTACACCTTC
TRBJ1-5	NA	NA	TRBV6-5	CASSYSLGHQPQHF	TGTGCCAGCAGTTACTCCCTGGGACATCAGCCCCAGCATTTT
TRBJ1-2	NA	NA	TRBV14	CASSQEGFFYGYTF	TGTGCCAGCAGCCAAGAAGGGTTCTTCTATGGCTACACCTTC
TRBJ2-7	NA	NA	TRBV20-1	CSARDRQGFREQYF	TGCAGTGCTAGAGATAGGCAGGGGTTTCGCGAGCAGTACTTC
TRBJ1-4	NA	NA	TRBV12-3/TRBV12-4	CASSLALGGTNEKLFF	TGTGCCAGCAGTTTAGCGCTTGGAGGGACGAACGAAAAACTGTTTTTT
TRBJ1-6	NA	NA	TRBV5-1	CASSFYGQHNSPLHF	TGCGCCAGCAGCTTTTACGGACAGCATAATTCACCCCTCCACTTT
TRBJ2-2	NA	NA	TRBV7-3	CASSLSMRAGTGELFF	TGTGCCAGCAGCTTGAGTATGAGGGCGGGCACCGGGGAGCTGTTTTTT
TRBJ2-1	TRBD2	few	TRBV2	CASSASGGPGHEQFF	TGTGCCAGCAGCGCTAGCGGGGGGCCCGGGCATGAGCAGTTCTTC
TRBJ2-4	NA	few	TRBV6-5	CASSQVGGAKNIQYF	TGTGCCAGCTCCCAGGTGGGGGGAGCCAAAAACATTCAGTACTTC
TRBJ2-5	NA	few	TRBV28	CASSLKRGETQYF	TGTGCCAGCAGTTTGAAGAGGGGAGAGACCCAGTACTTC
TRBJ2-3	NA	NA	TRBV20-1	CSASRRRGTDTQYF	TGCAGTGCTAGTAGGAGAAGAGGCACAGATACGCAGTATTTT
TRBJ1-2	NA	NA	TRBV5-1	CASSSTTYGYTF	TGCGCCAGCAGCTCGACAACCTATGGCTACACCTTC
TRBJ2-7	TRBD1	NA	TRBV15	CATSALQGDVYEQYF	TGTGCCACCAGCGCCCTACAGGGGGATGTCTACGAGCAGTACTTC
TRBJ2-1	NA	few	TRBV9	CASSVELRGSVEQFF	TGTGCCAGCAGCGTAGAACTCCGGGGGTCTGTTGAGCAGTTCTTC
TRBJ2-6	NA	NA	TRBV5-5	CASSLAYQVSGANVLTF	TGTGCCAGCAGCTTGGCCTATCAGGTCTCTGGGGCCAACGTCCTGACTTTC
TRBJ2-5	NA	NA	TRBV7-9	CASSWMGIGTQETQYF	TGTGCCAGCAGCTGGATGGGGATAGGAACGCAAGAGACCCAGTACTTC
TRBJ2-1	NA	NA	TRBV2	CASSSAAGSYNEQFF	TGTGCCAGCAGTTCCGCCGCTGGGTCCTACAATGAGCAGTTCTTC
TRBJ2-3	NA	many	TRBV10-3	CAISEQQITDTQYF	TGTGCCATCAGTGAACAACAGATCACAGATACGCAGTATTTT
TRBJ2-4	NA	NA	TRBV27	CASSPRNSLNIQYF	TGTGCCAGCAGTCCAAGGAACAGCTTAAACATTCAGTACTTC
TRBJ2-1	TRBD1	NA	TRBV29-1	CSAGQGALQFF	TGCAGCGCCGGACAGGGGGCTTTGCAGTTCTTC
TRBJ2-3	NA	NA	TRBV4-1	CASSLGGGESDTQYF	TGCGCCAGCAGCCTGGGGGGCGGGGAGTCGGATACGCAGTATTTT
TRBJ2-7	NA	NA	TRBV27	CASGFKYEQYF	TGTGCCAGCGGGTTTAAATACGAGCAGTACTTC
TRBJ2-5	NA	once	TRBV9	CASSAGPTNQETQYF	TGTGCCAGCAGCGCTGGGCCCACTAACCAAGAGACCCAGTACTTC
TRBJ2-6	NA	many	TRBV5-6	CASSLQSQGVTGANVLTF	TGTGCCAGCAGCTTGCAATCCCAGGGAGTAACTGGGGCCAACGTCCTGACTTTC
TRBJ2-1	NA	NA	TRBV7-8	CASSLGPGLWEQFF	TGTGCCAGCAGCTTAGGACCCGGGTTGTGGGAGCAGTTCTTC
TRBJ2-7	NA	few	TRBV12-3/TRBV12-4	CASSLGRYSYEQYF	TGTGCCAGCAGTTTGGGCAGATACTCCTACGAGCAGTACTTC
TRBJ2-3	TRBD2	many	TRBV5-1	CASSAFGGGNTQYF	TGCGCCAGCAGCGCCTTCGGGGGAGGGAATACGCAGTATTTT
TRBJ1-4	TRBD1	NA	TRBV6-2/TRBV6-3	CASSYGQADNEKLFF	TGTGCCAGCAGTTACGGACAGGCGGATAATGAAAAACTGTTTTTT
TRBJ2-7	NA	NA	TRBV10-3	CAISERGIGGDEQYF	TGTGCCATCAGTGAAAGGGGGATCGGAGGCGACGAGCAGTACTTC
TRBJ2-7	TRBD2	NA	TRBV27	CASSWGGTRFYEQYF	TGTGCCAGCAGTTGGGGGGGGACTAGATTCTACGAGCAGTACTTC
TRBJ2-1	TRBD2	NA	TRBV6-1	CFSGDSYNEQFF	TGTTTCAGCGGGGACTCCTACAATGAGCAGTTCTTC
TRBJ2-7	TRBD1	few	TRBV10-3	CAISETQRGAGQGYEQYF	TGTGCCATCAGTGAGACCCAACGGGGAGCGGGACAGGGTTACGAGCAGTACTTC
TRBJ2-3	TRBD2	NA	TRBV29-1	CSVDGGETDTQYF	TGCAGCGTTGACGGGGGGGAGACAGATACGCAGTATTTT
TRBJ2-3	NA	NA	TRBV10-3	CAIGFSSEADTQYF	TGTGCCATCGGCTTTAGTTCAGAGGCAGATACGCAGTATTTT
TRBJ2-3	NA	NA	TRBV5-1	CASSPLGDSTDTQYF	TGCGCCAGCAGCCCCCTGGGGGATAGCACAGATACGCAGTATTTT
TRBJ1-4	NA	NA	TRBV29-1	CSATEGNEKLFF	TGCAGCGCAACCGAGGGGAATGAAAAACTGTTTTTT
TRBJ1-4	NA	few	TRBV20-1	CSASLGPTNEKLFF	TGCAGTGCTAGCCTGGGCCCAACTAATGAAAAACTGTTTTTT
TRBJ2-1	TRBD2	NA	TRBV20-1	CSARGTSGNYNEQFF	TGCAGTGCTAGAGGCACTAGCGGGAACTACAATGAGCAGTTCTTC
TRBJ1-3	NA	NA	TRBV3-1	CASSQSESSGNTIYF	TGTGCCAGCAGCCAATCCGAAAGCTCTGGAAACACCATATATTTT
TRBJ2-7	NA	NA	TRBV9	CASSGDSIPYEQYF	TGTGCCAGCAGCGGCGACAGTATTCCCTACGAGCAGTACTTC
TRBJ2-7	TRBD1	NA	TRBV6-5	CASSYSTGGPEQYF	TGTGCCAGCAGTTACTCGACAGGGGGCCCCGAGCAGTACTTC
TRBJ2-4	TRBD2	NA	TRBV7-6	CASSLTSGGALTKNIQYF	TGTGCCAGCAGCTTGACTAGCGGGGGGGCCTTGACCAAAAACATTCAGTACTTC
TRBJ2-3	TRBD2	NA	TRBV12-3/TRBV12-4	CASSLFWTSGGADTQYF	TGTGCCAGCAGTCTCTTTTGGACTAGCGGGGGGGCCGATACGCAGTATTTT
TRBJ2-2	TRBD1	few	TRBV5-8	CASSSRQGEGELFF	TGTGCCAGCAGCTCGAGACAGGGAGAGGGGGAGCTGTTTTTT
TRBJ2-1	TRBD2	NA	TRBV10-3	CAIGGGGAEFNEQFF	TGTGCCATCGGAGGCGGGGGGGCCGAATTCAATGAGCAGTTCTTC
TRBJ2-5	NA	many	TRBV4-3	CASSQDSGGETQYF	TGCGCCAGCAGCCAAGATTCCGGCGGAGAGACCCAGTACTTC
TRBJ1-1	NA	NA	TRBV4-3	CASSQDQGVGTEAFF	TGCGCCAGCAGCCAAGATCAGGGAGTTGGCACTGAAGCTTTTTTT
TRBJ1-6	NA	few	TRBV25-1	CASSVGQGSPLHF	TGTGCCAGCAGTGTGGGGCAGGGTTCACCCCTCCACTTT
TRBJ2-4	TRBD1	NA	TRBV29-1	CSGTTGGYGKNIQYF	TGCAGCGGTACTACAGGGGGGTATGGCAAAAACATTCAGTACTTC
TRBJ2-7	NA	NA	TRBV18	CASSPLGTEYEQYF	TGTGCCAGCTCACCTTTAGGGACGGAGTACGAGCAGTACTTC
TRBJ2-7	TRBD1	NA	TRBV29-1	CSVRTGLNYEQYF	TGCAGCGTTCGGACAGGGCTAAACTACGAGCAGTACTTC